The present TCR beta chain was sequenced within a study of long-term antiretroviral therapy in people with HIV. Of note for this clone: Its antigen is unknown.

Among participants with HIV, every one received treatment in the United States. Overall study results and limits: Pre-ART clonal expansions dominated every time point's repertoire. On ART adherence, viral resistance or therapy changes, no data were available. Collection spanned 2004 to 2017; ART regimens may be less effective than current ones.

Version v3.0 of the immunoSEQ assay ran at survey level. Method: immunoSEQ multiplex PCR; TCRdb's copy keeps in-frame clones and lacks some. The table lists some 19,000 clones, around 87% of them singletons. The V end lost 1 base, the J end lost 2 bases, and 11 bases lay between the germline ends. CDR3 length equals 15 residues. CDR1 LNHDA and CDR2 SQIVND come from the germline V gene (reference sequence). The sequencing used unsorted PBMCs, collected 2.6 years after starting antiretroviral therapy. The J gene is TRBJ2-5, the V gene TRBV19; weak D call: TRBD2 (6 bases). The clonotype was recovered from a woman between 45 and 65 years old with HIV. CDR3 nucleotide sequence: TGTGCCAGTAGTATAGGGAAGGGAGGTCAAGAGACCCAGTACTTC. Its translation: CASSIGKGGQETQYF.